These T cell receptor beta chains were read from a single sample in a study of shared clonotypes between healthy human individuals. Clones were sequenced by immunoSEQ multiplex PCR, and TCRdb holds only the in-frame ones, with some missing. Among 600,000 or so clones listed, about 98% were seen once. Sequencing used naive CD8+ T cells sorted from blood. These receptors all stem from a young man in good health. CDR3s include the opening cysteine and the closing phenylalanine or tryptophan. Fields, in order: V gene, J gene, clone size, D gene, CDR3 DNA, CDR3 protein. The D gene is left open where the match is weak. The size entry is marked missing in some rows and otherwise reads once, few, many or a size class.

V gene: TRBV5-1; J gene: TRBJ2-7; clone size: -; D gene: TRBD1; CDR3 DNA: TGCGCCAGCAGCTTGGGGACAGGGGCCTACGAGCAGTACTTC; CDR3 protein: CASSLGTGAYEQYF
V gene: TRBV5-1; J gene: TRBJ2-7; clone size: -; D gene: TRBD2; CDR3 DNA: TGCGCCAGCAGCGGACCTAGCGGACCGAACGAGCAGTACTTC; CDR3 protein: CASSGPSGPNEQYF
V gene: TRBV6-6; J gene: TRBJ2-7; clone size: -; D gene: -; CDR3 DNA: TGTGCCAGCAGTCCCTATGTATACGAGCAGTACTTC; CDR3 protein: CASSPYVYEQYF
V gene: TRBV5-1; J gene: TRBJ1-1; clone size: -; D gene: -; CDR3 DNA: TGCGCCAGCAGCTTTGAGAACACTGAAGCTTTCTTT; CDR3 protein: CASSFENTEAFF
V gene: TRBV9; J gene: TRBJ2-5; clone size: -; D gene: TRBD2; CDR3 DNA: TGTGCCAGCAGCGTAAACGGGGGGAAGACCCAGTACTTC; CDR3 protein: CASSVNGGKTQYF
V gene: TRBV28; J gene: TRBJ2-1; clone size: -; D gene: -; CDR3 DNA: TGTGCCAGCAGCCTGACCCCCTCCTACAATGAGCAGTTCTTC; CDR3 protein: CASSLTPSYNEQFF
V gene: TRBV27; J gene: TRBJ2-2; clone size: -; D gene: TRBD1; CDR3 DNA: TGTGCCAGCAGGTCTATACAGGGGGCGGGAGGGGAGCTGTTTTTT; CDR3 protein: CASRSIQGAGGELFF
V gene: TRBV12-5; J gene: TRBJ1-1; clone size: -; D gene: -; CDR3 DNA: TGTGCTAGTGGTCCGGGCGGCACTGAAGCTTTCTTT; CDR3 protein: CASGPGGTEAFF
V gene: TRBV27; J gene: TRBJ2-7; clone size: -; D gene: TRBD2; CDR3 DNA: TGTGCCAGCAGCTCTGGATGGACTAGCGACGAGCAGTACTTC; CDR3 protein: CASSSGWTSDEQYF
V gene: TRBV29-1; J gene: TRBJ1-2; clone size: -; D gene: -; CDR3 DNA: TGCAGCGCACTCCCGGCGGATAACTATGGCTACACCTTC; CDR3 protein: CSALPADNYGYTF
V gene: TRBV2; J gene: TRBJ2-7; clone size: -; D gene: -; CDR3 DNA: TGTGCCAGCAGTGAGGTGGACGGGTACGAGCAGTACTTC; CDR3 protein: CASSEVDGYEQYF
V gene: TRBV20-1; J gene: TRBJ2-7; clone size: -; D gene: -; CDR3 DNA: TGCAGTGCCAGCGTTGTGGAAGAGCAGTACTTC; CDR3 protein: CSASVVEEQYF
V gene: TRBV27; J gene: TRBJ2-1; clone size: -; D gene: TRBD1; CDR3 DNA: TGTGCCAGCAGTTTTCGGGACAGACCTAGTGATGAGCAGTTCTTC; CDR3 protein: CASSFRDRPSDEQFF
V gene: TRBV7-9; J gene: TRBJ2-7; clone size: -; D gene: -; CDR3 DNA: TGTGCCAGCAGCTTAGTCGGTGGCAGTTACGAGCAGTACTTC; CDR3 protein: CASSLVGGSYEQYF
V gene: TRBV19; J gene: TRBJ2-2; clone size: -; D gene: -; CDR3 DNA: TGTGCCAGTAGTCCAATAGGCGGCGCCGGGGAGCTGTTTTTT; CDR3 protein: CASSPIGGAGELFF
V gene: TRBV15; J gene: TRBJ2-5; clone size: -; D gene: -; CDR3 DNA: TGTGCCACCAGCACGGACCGAGAGACCCAGTACTTC; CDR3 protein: CATSTDRETQYF
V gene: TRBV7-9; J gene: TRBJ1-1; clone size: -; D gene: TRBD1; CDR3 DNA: TGTGCCAGCAGCTTATGGACAGGGAACACTGAAGCTTTCTTT; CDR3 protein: CASSLWTGNTEAFF
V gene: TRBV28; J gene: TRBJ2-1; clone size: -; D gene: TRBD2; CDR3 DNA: TGTGCCAGCAGTTTCTCCAGCGGGAGGGCCTACAATGAGCAGTTCTTC; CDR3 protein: CASSFSSGRAYNEQFF
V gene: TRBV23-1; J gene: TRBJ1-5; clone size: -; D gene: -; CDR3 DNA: TGCGCCAGCAGTTGGGTCAGGGGACAGCCCCAGCATTTT; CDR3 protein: CASSWVRGQPQHF
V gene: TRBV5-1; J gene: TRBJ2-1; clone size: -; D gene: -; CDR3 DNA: TGCGCCAGCAGCTTGTACGCATCAGGAAATGAGCAGTTCTTC; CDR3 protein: CASSLYASGNEQFF
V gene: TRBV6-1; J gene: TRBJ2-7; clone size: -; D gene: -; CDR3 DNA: TGTGCCAGCAGGGCACCTGTCGGAAACCCCTACGAGCAGTACTTC; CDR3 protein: CASRAPVGNPYEQYF
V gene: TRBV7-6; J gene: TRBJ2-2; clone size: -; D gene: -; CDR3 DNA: TGTGCCAGCAGCTTAGACGCGTCCGGGGAGCTGTTTTTT; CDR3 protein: CASSLDASGELFF
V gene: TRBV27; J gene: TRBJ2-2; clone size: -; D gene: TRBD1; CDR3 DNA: TGTGCCAGCAGTCTAAGGACAGGGGGCACCGGGGAGCTGTTTTTT; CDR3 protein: CASSLRTGGTGELFF
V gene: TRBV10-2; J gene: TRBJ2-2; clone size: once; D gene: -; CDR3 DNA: TGCGCCAGCAGTGAGACTGGGGGTGGGGAGCTGTTTTTT; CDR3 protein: CASSETGGGELFF
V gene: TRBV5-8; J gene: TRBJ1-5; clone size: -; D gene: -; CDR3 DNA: TGTGCCAGCAGCTTCGACCCTACCTATAGCCGAGATCAGCCCCAGCATTTT; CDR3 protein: CASSFDPTYSRDQPQHF
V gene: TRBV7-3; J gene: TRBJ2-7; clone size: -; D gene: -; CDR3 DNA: TGTGCCAGCAGCTTTCGTCCGGCCTACGAGCAGTACTTC; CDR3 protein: CASSFRPAYEQYF
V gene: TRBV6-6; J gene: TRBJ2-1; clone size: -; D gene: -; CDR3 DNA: TGTGCCAGCAGTTACTCGAGTGGGGGGAGGAACAATGAGCAGTTCTTC; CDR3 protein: CASSYSSGGRNNEQFF
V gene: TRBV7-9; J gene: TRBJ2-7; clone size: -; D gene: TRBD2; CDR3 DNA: TGTGCCAGCAGCCGAGCGGGAGAGCAGTACTTC; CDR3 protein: CASSRAGEQYF
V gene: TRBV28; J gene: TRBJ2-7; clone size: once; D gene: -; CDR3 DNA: TGTGCCAGCAGTTTAGGAACAGGCGCGTACGAGCAGTACTTC; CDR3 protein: CASSLGTGAYEQYF
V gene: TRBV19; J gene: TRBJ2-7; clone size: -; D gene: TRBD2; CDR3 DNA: TGTGCCAGTAGTATTGGCGGGAGCGAGCAGTACTTC; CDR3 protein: CASSIGGSEQYF
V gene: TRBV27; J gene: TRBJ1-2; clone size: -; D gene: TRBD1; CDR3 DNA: TGTGCCAGCAGTTTCAGTTTCCGGGACAGCCTTGGCTACACCTTC; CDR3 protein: CASSFSFRDSLGYTF
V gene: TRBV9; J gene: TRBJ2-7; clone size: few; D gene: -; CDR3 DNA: TGTGCCAGCAGCGCCGGACATGGAGATGGATTTGAGCAGTACTTC; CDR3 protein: CASSAGHGDGFEQYF
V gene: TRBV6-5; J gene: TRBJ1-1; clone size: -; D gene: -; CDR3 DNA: TGTGCCAGCAGCCCAACATGGTCGTGGACTGAAGCTTTCTTT; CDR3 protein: CASSPTWSWTEAFF
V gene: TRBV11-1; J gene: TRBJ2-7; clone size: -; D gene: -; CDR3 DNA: TGTGCCAGCACAACCACAGGGTGGGACGAGCAGTACTTC; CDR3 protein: CASTTTGWDEQYF
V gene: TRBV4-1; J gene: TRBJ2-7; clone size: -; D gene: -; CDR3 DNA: TGCGCCAGCAGAGGTCCAAACTCCTACGAGCAGTACTTC; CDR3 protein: CASRGPNSYEQYF
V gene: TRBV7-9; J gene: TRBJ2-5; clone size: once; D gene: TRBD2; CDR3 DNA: TGTGCCAGCAGCCCCCATCGGGAGGGTTACCAAGAGACCCAGTACTTC; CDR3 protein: CASSPHREGYQETQYF
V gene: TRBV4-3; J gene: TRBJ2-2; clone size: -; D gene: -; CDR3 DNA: TGCGCCAGCAGCCAAGTTGCTAGCGAGTACACCGGGGAGCTGTTTTTT; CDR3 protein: CASSQVASEYTGELFF
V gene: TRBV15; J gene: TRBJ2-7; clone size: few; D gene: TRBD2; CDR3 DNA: TGTGCCACCAGCCTAGCGGGACGGTCCTACGAGCAGTACTTC; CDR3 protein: CATSLAGRSYEQYF
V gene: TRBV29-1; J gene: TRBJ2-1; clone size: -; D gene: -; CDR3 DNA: TGCAGCGTTGAGCATCGAGACAATGAGCAGTTCTTC; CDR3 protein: CSVEHRDNEQFF
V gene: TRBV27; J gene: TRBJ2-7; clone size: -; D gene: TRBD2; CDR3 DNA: TGTGCCAGCAGTTTAACTAGCGGGAGGTTCGGACAGTACTTC; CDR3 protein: CASSLTSGRFGQYF
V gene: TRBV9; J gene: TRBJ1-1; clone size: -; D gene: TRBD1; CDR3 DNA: TGTGCCAGCGGTGAACAGGGGCTTGCCGACACTGAAGCTTTCTTT; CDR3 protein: CASGEQGLADTEAFF
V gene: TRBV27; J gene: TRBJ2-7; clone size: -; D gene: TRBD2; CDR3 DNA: TGTGCCAGCACCTCCCATAGCGGGAGATTCTACGAGCAGTACTTC; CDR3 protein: CASTSHSGRFYEQYF
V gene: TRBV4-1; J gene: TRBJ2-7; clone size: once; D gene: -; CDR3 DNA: TGCGCCAGCAGCCAAGACTTAGTTGGACAGCTGAGCTCCTACGAGCAGTACTTC; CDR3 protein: CASSQDLVGQLSSYEQYF
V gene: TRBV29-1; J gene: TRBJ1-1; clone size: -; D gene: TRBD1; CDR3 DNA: TGCAGCGTCCCCCGGGACAGGGGGAACACTGAAGCTTTCTTT; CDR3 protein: CSVPRDRGNTEAFF
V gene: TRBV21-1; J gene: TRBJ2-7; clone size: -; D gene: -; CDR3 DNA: TGTGCCAGCAGCAAAAGGCTAGGACAGTTTCCCCACTACGAGCAGTACTTC; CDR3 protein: CASSKRLGQFPHYEQYF
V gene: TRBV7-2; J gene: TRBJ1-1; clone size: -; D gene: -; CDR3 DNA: TGTGCCAGCAGCTTAAGTTCGTACACTGAAGCTTTCTTT; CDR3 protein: CASSLSSYTEAFF
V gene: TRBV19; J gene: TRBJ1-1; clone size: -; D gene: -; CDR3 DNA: TGTGCCAGTACTTACAGCCTTGAAGCTTTCTTT; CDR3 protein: CASTYSLEAFF
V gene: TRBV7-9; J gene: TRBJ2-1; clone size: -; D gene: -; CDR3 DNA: TGTGCCAGCGAAGGCCAGTTGAATGAGCAGTTCTTC; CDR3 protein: CASEGQLNEQFF
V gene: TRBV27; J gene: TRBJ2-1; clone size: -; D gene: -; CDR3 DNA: TGTGCCAGCAGTTTACCGGCGGGCAATGAGCAGTTCTTC; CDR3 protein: CASSLPAGNEQFF
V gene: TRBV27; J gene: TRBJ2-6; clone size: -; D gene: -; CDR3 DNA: TGTGCCAGCAGTTTACTATCATCTGGGGCCAACGTCCTGACTTTC; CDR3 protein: CASSLLSSGANVLTF
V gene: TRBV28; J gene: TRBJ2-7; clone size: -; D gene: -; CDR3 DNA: TGTGCCAGCAGTCCCCCTACGGGGGAAAGCTCCTACGAGCAGTACTTC; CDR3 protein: CASSPPTGESSYEQYF
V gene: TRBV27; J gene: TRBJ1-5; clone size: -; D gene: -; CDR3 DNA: TGTGCCAGCGCCCTTAAGGGCAATCAGCCCCAGCATTTT; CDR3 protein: CASALKGNQPQHF
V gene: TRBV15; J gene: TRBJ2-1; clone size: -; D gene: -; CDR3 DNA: TGTGCCACCAGCAGAGTTTACAATGAGCAGTTCTTC; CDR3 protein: CATSRVYNEQFF